This T cell receptor beta chain originates from a study of cytomegalovirus exposure and HLA in healthy donors (TCRdb year 2017). With regard to the full study: An earlier analysis of several hundred of the donors reported under 300 Gb of sequence data and around 120 million unique TCR beta sequences obtained from about 179 million T cells. An early release covering 500 to 750 HLA-typed donors comprised roughly 300 gigabases of sequencing data and 65 million to 100 million unique TCR sequences. Of the 350 to 450 genotyped donors, less than 90% were placed in the genetic ancestry cluster associated with self-reported Caucasian donors. The study aimed to test whether signatures of past pathogen exposure could be identified by cataloging public T cell receptors. Using immunosequencing, the study profiled T cell repertoires from 666 subjects and related those repertoires to cytomegalovirus serostatus. In addition to the first cohort of approximately 650 subjects, a separate validation cohort of approximately 110 different subjects was used. To predict cytomegalovirus infection status, the study brought together high-throughput TCR immunosequencing, statistical association of individual TCRs with disease status, and machine learning. To study patterns of TCR occurrence, a later analysis re-analyzed previously published TCR beta repertoires from 700 or so donors and added high-resolution HLA genotyping. Rather than drawing on any new phenotypic data, the later analysis identified candidate immune exposures from TCR beta sequences and the way those sequences occurred across donors. In an earlier analysis of 500 to 650 of the donors, high-throughput TCR beta sequencing was used to judge whether each TCR beta V gene segment behaved as functional or pseudogenic. Donor age, sex, ethnicity and CMV serostatus were compiled alongside the repertoire data. A later genetic analysis took genome-wide SNP genotypes for about 65% of the 666 donors and used that subset as a discovery cohort. Every repertoire in the discovery cohort had been generated on one and the same sequencing platform. HLA typing included class I and class II loci at four-digit resolution. The number of typed donors differed by locus: roughly 620-640 for A, B, C, DRB1 and DQB1; 522 for DQA1; some 610 for DPA1; and some 450 for DPB1. About five DR-DQ haplotypes were treated as single units for association and clustering because of strong linkage in the cohort. On average, approximately 250,000 unique TCR beta nucleotide sequences were sequenced per donor among a few hundred genotyped donors of the cohort, with approximately 18% of those sequences being non-productive. What the work shows at the level of the full study, not this receptor alone: The 87-base-pair reads could not distinguish some IMGT-functional V segments, including TRBV6-2 and TRBV6-3, so those segments were excluded. Correlated functional status among segregating V segments might reflect linkage disequilibrium, but an unknown experimental factor could not be ruled out. In a later analysis, around 15,000 TCR beta sequences were associated with specific HLA alleles at a false discovery rate of 0.05. According to a later analysis, most CMV-associated TCR beta chains appeared to be HLA-restricted, and the HLA associations seemed to be driven largely by CMV exposure. It was suggested by the authors that the approach could potentially be generalized to other disease states and immunological phenotypes. In an earlier analysis of 587 of the donors, most TCR beta V segments appeared in productive rearrangements about 87% or about 30% of the time, broadly matching IMGT annotations. An association between a missense DCLRE1C variant and V-gene and J-gene trimming of TCR beta chains was found in a later genetic analysis and replicated in an independent cohort. A later analysis found that TCR association rates varied across HLA loci, with DRB1 alleles showing the most associated TCRs and HLA-C alleles the fewest. Immune exposure information for the cohort was limited to CMV serostatus. In a later analysis, HLA-associated TCR beta chains were found to be more clonally expanded and to have lower generation probabilities than equally common non-associated chains. A later analysis reported that several top co-occurrence clusters appeared linked to parvovirus B19, influenza, CMV and Epstein-Barr virus. Strong co-occurrence of HLA alleles, especially DR and DQ, made assigning TCR associations to individual alleles difficult. Cytomegalovirus status was reported to be diagnosed by the classifier with high specificity and sensitivity in both the original and validation cohorts. Most TCR sequences were seen in very few donors, while some public TCRs were found in many individuals. A group of highly shared sequence variants was considered likely to be a technical artifact of the sequencing pipeline. In this cohort, only TCR beta chains were sequenced, and detectable features were limited by the absence of alpha or paired-chain data. In vitro tests confirmed that a few of the cytomegalovirus-associated TCR beta chains recognize cytomegalovirus antigens. The study listed 164 TCR beta chains as associated with cytomegalovirus. A further reported finding was that TCR beta sequences accurately predicted the HLA-A and HLA-B alleles for most subjects in the first cohort. In a later genetic analysis, fewer N-insertions in productive TCRs were reported among donors in an Asian-associated ancestry cluster than the roughly 710-donor mean. Because counts were too low, 15 or so rarely observed V segments, including chromosome 9 orphons, were excluded from the earlier analysis of around 590 of the donors. Because HLA typing was missing for some donors at each locus, association tests included only the typed subset. Sequencing depth was assumed to be roughly uniform across donors in the presence/absence analyses, though that assumption may not hold.

The cohort consisted of hundreds of healthy bone marrow donors. Cohort members were all nominally healthy when sampled, although unrecorded immune exposures were likely present. The donor tested CMV seronegative, placing the donor among the roughly 400 seronegative members of the cohort. Each donor provided a peripheral blood sample, and peripheral blood mononuclear cells were used for TCR beta sequencing. The Qiagen DNeasy Blood Extraction Kit was used to extract genomic DNA from the blood cell samples. For this clone: The antigen this receptor binds is unknown. No much larger clone exists at a distance of one base, and base qualities are not known.

Libraries were made using the immunoSEQ multiplex PCR assay. For the multiplex PCR, a mixture combining 60 forward primers for TCR Vbeta segments and 13 reverse primers for TCR Jbeta segments was used. The CDR3 region of rearranged TCR beta genes was amplified from genomic DNA with a multiplex PCR assay. On the Illumina HiSeq System, the amplified TCR beta libraries were sequenced as 87-base-pair reads. The original pipeline was this. A later analysis counted tens of millions of unique TCR beta chains across the 550 to 700 repertoires, and some 12 million of these chains were shared by at least two donors. To remove PCR and sequencing errors, raw reads were error-corrected and collapsed into unique sequences using a nearest-neighbor algorithm that merged closely related sequences. Alignment of CDR3 sequences to IMGT reference sequences was used to assign V, D and J gene segments. For a sequence to be retained, at least a six-nucleotide match to both a V gene segment and a J gene segment was required. Rearrangements were called productive when the CDR3 lacked stop codons and stayed in frame with V and J; all others were non-productive. CDR3 was defined by IMGT convention, running from the second conserved V-encoded cysteine to the conserved J-encoded phenylalanine. Sequences without an unambiguous match to a single V gene segment were excluded from the earlier analysis of 500 to 700 of the donors. An earlier analysis of roughly 590 of the donors called V segments functional above 56.7% productive rearrangements and segregating when the between-donor standard deviation exceeded 5%. A statistical classification framework was built to diagnose cytomegalovirus status from the catalog of TCR beta chain sequences. A later analysis assigned V and J genes by comparing TCR nucleotide sequences with IMGT/GENE-DB human TR gene sequences. Using the TCRdist pipeline, a later analysis assigned CDR3 sequences along with most-parsimonious VDJ recombination scenarios. In a later analysis, every TCR beta chain was defined by the combination of its CDR3 amino acid sequence and its V-gene family, and reads without a unique V-gene family were dropped. A later analysis removed 450 to 600 highly shared, low-generation-probability nucleotide sequences to deal with suspected cross-contamination and a sequencing artifact. In a later analysis, a clonal expansion index was calculated for each public chain from normalized within-repertoire ranks of inferred template counts. In a later analysis, generation probabilities were computed using a VDJ recombination model fitted to out-of-frame rearrangements, and the results were checked against IGoR. In a later analysis, hypergeometric tests were used to score TCR-TCR, TCR-HLA and TCR-CMV co-occurrence, with a repertoire-size bias correction applied to TCR pairs. A later analysis estimated false discovery rates by permuting HLA or CMV assignments 20 times. In a later analysis, co-occurring TCRs were grouped with DBSCAN, and TCRdist sequence similarity was added when clustering was performed within HLA-allele-positive subsets. Co-occurrence clustering excluded repertoires with fewer than 30,000 or more than 120,000 public chains, plus five with anomalous nucleotide sharing. TCRdb carries this immuneACCESS record with in-frame sequences only. Its versions omit some clonotypes, under half of them owing to an unresolved V gene in the studies checked, with the rest unexplained. V and J calls and clone size are as listed in that table; D and trimming were resolved from the DNA. This sample holds over 150,000 clones; around 85% were observed only once. The ten largest make up around 0.85% of the sample.

Unmatched junction bases come to 6, with V trimmed by 4 bases and J by 1 base. The CDR3 goes from the cysteine to the phenylalanine over 15 residues. Just the 45-base CDR3 DNA is kept, in frame starting at base 1. From the germline V gene, CDR1 is SGHTS and CDR2 is YDEGEE. This receptor was identified in a woman under 40 in good health and CMV-seronegative. The sequencing input was PBMCs. In this chain, TRBV5-8 is recombined with TRBJ1-1, with 8 middle bases fitting TRBD1. The CDR3 region reads CASSTGQGPNTEAFF. The DNA sequence is as follows: TGTGCCAGCAGCACAGGACAGGGCCCGAACACTGAAGCTTTCTTT. The CDR3, completed at both ends by the reference TRBV5-8 and TRBJ1-1 genes, gives the full variable domain EAGVTQSPTHLIKTRGQQATLRCSPISGHTSVYWYQQALGLGLQFLLWYDEGEERNRGNFPPRFSGRQFPNYSSELNVNALELEDSALYLCASSTGQGPNTEAFFGQGTRLTVV.